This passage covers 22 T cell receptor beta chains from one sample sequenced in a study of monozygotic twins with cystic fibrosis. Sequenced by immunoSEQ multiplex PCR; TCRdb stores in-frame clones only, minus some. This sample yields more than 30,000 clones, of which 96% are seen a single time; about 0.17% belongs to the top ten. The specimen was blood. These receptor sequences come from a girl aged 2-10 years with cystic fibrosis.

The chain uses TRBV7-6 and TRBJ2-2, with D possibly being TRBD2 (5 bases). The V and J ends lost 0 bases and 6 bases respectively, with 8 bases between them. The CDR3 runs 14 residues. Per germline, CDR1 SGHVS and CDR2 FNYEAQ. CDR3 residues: CASSLAEVAGELFF. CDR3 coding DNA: TGTGCCAGCAGCTTAGCGGAGGTGGCCGGGGAGCTGTTTTTT. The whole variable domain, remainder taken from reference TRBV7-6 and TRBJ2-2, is GAGVSQSPRYKVTKRGQDVALRCDPISGHVSLYWYRQALGQGPEFLTYFNYEAQQDKSGLPNDRFSAERPEGSISTLTIQRTEQRDSAMYRCASSLAEVAGELFFGEGSRLTVL.

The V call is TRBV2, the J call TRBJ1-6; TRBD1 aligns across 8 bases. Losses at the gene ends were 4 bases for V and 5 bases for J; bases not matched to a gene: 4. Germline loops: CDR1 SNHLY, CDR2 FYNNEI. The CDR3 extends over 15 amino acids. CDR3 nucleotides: TGTGCCAGCAGTGGCCCACAGGGGGATAATTCACCCCTCCACTTT. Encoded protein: CASSGPQGDNSPLHF.

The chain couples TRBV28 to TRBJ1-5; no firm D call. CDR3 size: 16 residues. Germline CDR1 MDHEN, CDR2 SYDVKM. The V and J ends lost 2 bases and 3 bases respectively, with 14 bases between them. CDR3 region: CASSLPFWTDNQPQHF. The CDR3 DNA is TGTGCCAGCAGTTTACCATTCTGGACGGACAATCAGCCCCAGCATTTT.

The CDR3 DNA sequence: TGTGCCACAGACGGGCAGAACGAGCAGTACTTC. Residues: CATDGQNEQYF. V and J are TRBV28 and TRBJ2-7; D gene unclear. CDR1 and CDR2 (germline): MDHEN, SYDVKM. The CDR3 has 11 residues. Trimming removed 10 bases at V and 5 bases at J, with 12 bases between. Filled out from reference TRBV28 and TRBJ2-7, the complete variable domain reads DVKVTQSSRYLVKRTGEKVFLECVQDMDHENMFWYRQDPGLGLRLIYFSYDVKMKEKGDIPEGYSVSREKKERFSLILESASTNQTSMYLCATDGQNEQYFGPGTRLTVT.

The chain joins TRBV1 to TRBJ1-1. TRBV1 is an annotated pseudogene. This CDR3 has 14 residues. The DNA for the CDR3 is TGCACCCCAAGGTTTCTAAAGTGGAACACTGAAGCTTTCTTT. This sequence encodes CTPRFLKWNTEAFF.

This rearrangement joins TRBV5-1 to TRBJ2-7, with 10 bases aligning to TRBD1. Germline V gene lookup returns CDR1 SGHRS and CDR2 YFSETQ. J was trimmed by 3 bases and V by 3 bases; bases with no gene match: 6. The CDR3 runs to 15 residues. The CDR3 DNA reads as TGCGCCAGCAGCTCAGGGACAGGGGTCGGCTACGAGCAGTACTTC. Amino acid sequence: CASSSGTGVGYEQYF.

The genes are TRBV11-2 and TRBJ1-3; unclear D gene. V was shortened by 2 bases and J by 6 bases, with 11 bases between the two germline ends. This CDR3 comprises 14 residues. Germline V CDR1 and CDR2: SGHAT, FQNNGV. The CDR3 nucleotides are TGTGCCAGCAGCTTACGTTCGAGAGAAAACACCATATATTTT. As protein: CASSLRSRENTIYF.

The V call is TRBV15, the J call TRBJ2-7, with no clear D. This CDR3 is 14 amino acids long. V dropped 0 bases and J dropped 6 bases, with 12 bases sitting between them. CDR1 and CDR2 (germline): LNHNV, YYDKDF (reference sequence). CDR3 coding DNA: TGTGCCACCAGCAGAGAGCTCAGTTTATCCGAGCAGTACTTC. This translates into CATSRELSLSEQYF.

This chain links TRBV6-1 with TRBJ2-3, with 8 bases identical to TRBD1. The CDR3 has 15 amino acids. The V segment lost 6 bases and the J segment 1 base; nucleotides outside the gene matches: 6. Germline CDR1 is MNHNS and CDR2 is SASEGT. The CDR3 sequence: CASSSGGAGTDTQYF. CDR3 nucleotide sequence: TGTGCCAGCAGCTCAGGGGGCGCCGGCACAGATACGCAGTATTTT.

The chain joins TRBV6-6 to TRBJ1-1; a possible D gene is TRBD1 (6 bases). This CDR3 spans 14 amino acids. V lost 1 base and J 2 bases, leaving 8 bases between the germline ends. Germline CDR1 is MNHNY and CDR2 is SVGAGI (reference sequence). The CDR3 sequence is CASSYWDTNTEAFF. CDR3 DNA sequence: TGTGCCAGCAGTTACTGGGACACTAACACTGAAGCTTTCTTT.

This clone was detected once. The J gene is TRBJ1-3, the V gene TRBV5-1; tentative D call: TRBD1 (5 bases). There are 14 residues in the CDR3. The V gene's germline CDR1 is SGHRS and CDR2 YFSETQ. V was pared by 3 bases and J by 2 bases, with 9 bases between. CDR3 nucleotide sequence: TGCGCCAGCAGCTCCCAGGGAGCTGGAAACACCATATATTTT. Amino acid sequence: CASSSQGAGNTIYF.

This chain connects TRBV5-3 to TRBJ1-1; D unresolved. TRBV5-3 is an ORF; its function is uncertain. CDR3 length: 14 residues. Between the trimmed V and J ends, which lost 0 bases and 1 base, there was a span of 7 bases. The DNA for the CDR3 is TGTGCCAGAAGCTTGGAGGTCGAGAACACTGAAGCTTTCTTT. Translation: CARSLEVENTEAFF.

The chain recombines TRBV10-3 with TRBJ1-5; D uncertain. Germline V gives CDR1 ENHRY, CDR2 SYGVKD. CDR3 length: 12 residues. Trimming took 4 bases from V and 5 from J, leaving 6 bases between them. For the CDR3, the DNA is TGTGCCATCAGTGGGGGTGATCAGCCCCAGCATTTT. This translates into CAISGGDQPQHF.

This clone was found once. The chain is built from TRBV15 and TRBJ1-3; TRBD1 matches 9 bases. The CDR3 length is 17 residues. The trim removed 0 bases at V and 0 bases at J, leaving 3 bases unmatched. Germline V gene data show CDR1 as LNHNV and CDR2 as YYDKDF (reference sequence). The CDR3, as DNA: TGTGCCACCAGCAGAGATCCGGGACAGGGCTCTGGAAACACCATATATTTT. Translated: CATSRDPGQGSGNTIYF.

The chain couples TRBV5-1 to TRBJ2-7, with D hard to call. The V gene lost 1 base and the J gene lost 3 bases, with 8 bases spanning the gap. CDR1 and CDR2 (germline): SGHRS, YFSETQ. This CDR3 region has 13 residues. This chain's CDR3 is CASSLPPNYEQYF. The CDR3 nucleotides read TGCGCCAGCAGCTTGCCGCCAAACTACGAGCAGTACTTC.

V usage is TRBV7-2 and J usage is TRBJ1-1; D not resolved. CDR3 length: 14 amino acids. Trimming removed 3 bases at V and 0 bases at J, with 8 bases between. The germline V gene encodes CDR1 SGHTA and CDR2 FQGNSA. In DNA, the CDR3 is TGTGCCAGCAGCTTGTGGGCCATGAACACTGAAGCTTTCTTT. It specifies CASSLWAMNTEAFF.

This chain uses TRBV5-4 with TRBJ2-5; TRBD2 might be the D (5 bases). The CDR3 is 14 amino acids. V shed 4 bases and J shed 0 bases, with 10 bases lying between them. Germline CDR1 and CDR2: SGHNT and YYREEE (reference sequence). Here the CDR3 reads CASSALGDQETQYF. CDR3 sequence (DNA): TGTGCCAGCAGCGCCCTCGGGGACCAAGAGACCCAGTACTTC.

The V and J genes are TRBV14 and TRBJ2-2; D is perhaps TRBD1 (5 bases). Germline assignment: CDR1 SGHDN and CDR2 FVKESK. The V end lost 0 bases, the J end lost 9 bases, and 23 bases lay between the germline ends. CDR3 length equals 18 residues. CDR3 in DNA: TGTGCCAGCAGCCAAGAAAATGCCAGGGTAGATCCCAAGAGGGAGCTGTTTTTT. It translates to CASSQENARVDPKRELFF.

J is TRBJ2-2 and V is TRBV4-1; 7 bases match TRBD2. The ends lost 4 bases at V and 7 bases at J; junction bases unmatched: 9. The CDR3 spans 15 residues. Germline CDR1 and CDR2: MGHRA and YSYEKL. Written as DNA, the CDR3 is TGCGCCAGCAGCCCGCCCGGGACTATTCTCGGGGAGCTGTTTTTT. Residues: CASSPPGTILGELFF.

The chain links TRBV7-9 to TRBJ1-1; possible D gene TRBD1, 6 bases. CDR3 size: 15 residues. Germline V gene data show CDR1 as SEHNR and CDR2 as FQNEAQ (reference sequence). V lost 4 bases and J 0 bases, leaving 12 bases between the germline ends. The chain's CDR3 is CASSSGDTMNTEAFF. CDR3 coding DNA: TGTGCCAGCAGCTCCGGGGACACAATGAACACTGAAGCTTTCTTT.

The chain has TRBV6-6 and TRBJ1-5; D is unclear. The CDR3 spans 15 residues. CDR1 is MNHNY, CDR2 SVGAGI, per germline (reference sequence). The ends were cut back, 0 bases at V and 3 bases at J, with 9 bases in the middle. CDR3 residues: CASSYSGGNNQPQHF. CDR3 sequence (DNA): TGTGCCAGCAGTTACTCTGGAGGAAACAATCAGCCCCAGCATTTT.

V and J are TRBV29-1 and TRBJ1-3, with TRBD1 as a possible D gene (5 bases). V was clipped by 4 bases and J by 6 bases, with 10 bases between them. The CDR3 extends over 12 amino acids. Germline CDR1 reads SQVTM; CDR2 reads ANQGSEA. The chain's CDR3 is CSVAGTSNTIYF. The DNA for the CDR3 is TGCAGCGTTGCGGGGACTTCAAACACCATATATTTT.